A selection of T cell receptor beta chains follows, all from one sample in a study of blood T cell repertoires in COVID-19. This table comes from immunoSEQ multiplex PCR, and its TCRdb copy is limited to in-frame clones, with some not included. The sample yields 110,000 or so clones, about 83% seen once. Sample: peripheral blood. The source of these receptors is a woman in her fifties or sixties with acute or convalescent COVID-19. Each CDR3 is given with its conserved first and last residue. Each record gives: J gene, V gene, clone size, D gene, CDR3 protein, CDR3 DNA. D genes are given only for firm matches. Clone size is given for some rows only: seen once, a few or many times, or a class if the clone is expanded.

>TRBJ1-1|TRBV4-3|-|-
CASSQDKGGAFF
TGCGCCAGCAGCCAAGATAAGGGAGGCGCTTTCTTT
>TRBJ2-7|TRBV30|-|-
CAWSAGNSYEQYF
TGTGCCTGGAGTGCAGGGAACTCCTACGAGCAGTACTTC
>TRBJ1-1|TRBV7-6|-|-
CASSLVGPGGSEAFF
TGTGCCAGCAGCTTAGTCGGCCCTGGGGGGAGTGAAGCTTTCTTT
>TRBJ2-1|TRBV6-6|-|-
CASSRLGQGMYNEQFF
TGTGCCAGCAGTCGACTCGGGCAGGGGATGTACAATGAGCAGTTCTTC
>TRBJ1-3|TRBV18|-|TRBD1
CASSLDRGGNTIYF
TGTGCCAGCTCACTCGACAGGGGCGGAAACACCATATATTTT
>TRBJ1-5|TRBV9|-|TRBD1
CASSVGQGMDQPQHF
TGTGCCAGCAGCGTAGGACAGGGAATGGATCAGCCCCAGCATTTT
>TRBJ1-6|TRBV9|-|-
CASSPQSSYNSPLHF
TGTGCCAGCAGCCCACAGAGCTCCTATAATTCACCCCTCCACTTT
>TRBJ1-6|TRBV19|-|-
CASSLWPNSPLHF
TGTGCCAGTAGTCTGTGGCCCAATTCACCCCTCCACTTT
>TRBJ1-1|TRBV7-9|-|-
CASSSPDRNTEAFF
TGTGCCAGCAGCTCCCCGGACAGGAACACTGAAGCTTTCTTT
>TRBJ2-7|TRBV7-9|-|-
CASSVSRDNYEQYF
TGTGCCAGCAGCGTGAGCCGGGACAACTACGAGCAGTACTTC
>TRBJ1-4|TRBV27|-|TRBD1
CASSLTGARGYEKLFF
TGTGCCAGCAGTTTAACAGGGGCCCGGGGGTATGAAAAACTGTTTTTT
>TRBJ2-3|TRBV3-1/TRBV3-2|-|-
CASSTGLGEDTQYF
TGTGCCAGCAGCACCGGTCTCGGAGAAGATACGCAGTATTTT
>TRBJ2-1|TRBV14|-|-
CASSQEKILELSYNEQFF
TGTGCCAGCAGCCAAGAAAAGATCCTCGAGTTATCCTACAATGAGCAGTTCTTC
>TRBJ2-2|TRBV3-1/TRBV3-2|-|-
CASSPQANTGELFF
TGTGCCAGCAGCCCCCAGGCGAACACCGGGGAGCTGTTTTTT
>TRBJ1-4|TRBV18|-|TRBD1
CASSPETGDEKLFF
TGTGCCAGCTCACCAGAGACAGGGGATGAAAAACTGTTTTTT
>TRBJ2-3|TRBV7-2|-|TRBD2
CASSLYRGEDTQYF
TGTGCCAGCAGCTTATATCGGGGGGAAGATACGCAGTATTTT
>TRBJ1-1|TRBV9|-|-
CASSVEQGNTEAFF
TGTGCCAGCAGCGTAGAACAGGGGAACACTGAAGCTTTCTTT
>TRBJ1-1|TRBV7-9|once|-
CASSHGPGRSTEAFF
TGTGCCAGCAGCCACGGCCCTGGGAGAAGCACTGAAGCTTTCTTT
>TRBJ1-6|TRBV19|-|-
CASSTPLRRDYNSPLHF
TGTGCCAGTAGTACGCCCCTCCGCAGGGATTATAATTCACCCCTCCACTTT
>TRBJ1-2|TRBV23-1|-|TRBD1
CASGLGTGDWEANYGYTF
TGCGCCAGCGGCCTCGGGACAGGGGATTGGGAAGCTAACTATGGCTACACCTTC
>TRBJ1-4|TRBV5-1|-|TRBD1
CASSRTTGGYEKLFF
TGCGCCAGCAGCAGGACCACAGGGGGCTATGAAAAACTGTTTTTT
>TRBJ2-7|TRBV7-9|-|-
CASSAVTTYEQYF
TGTGCCAGCAGCGCGGTGACGACCTACGAGCAGTACTTC
>TRBJ2-5|TRBV7-2|-|-
CASSFNSGNQETQYF
TGTGCCAGCAGCTTTAATTCGGGGAATCAAGAGACCCAGTACTTC
>TRBJ2-7|TRBV7-3|-|TRBD2
CASSNKAGGSYEQYF
TGTGCCAGCAGTAATAAAGCGGGGGGCTCCTACGAGCAGTACTTC
>TRBJ2-3|TRBV4-1|-|TRBD2
CASSEFSGGGTDTQYF
TGCGCCAGCAGCGAATTTAGCGGGGGGGGCACAGATACGCAGTATTTT
>TRBJ1-2|TRBV19|-|-
CASSMSQGWDGYTF
TGTGCCAGTAGTATGTCTCAGGGTTGGGATGGCTACACCTTC
>TRBJ2-7|TRBV21-1|-|-
CASSKEDSSYEQYF
TGTGCCAGCAGCAAAGAGGACTCGTCCTACGAGCAGTACTTC
>TRBJ2-2|TRBV24-1|few|TRBD1
CATSDWDRATGELFF
TGTGCCACCAGTGATTGGGACAGGGCCACCGGGGAGCTGTTTTTT
>TRBJ2-3|TRBV7-9|once|TRBD2
CASSPLAGGLTDTQYF
TGTGCCAGCAGCCCACTAGCGGGAGGGCTAACAGATACGCAGTATTTT
>TRBJ2-5|TRBV9|-|TRBD2
CASSVGLAETQYF
TGTGCCAGCAGCGTAGGACTAGCTGAGACCCAGTACTTC
>TRBJ2-2|TRBV28|-|TRBD1
CASSFRRTGDPGELFF
TGTGCCAGCAGTTTTCGAAGGACAGGGGACCCCGGGGAGCTGTTTTTT
>TRBJ1-1|TRBV3-1/TRBV3-2|-|TRBD1
CASSLQGTANTEAFF
TGTGCCAGCAGCCTGCAGGGGACAGCGAACACTGAAGCTTTCTTT
>TRBJ1-3|TRBV5-4|-|-
CASSSQTGAGNTIYF
TGTGCCAGCAGCTCACAGACAGGAGCTGGAAACACCATATATTTT
>TRBJ2-1|TRBV29-1|once|-
CSVLSGLYNEQFF
TGCAGCGTACTTAGCGGTTTATACAATGAGCAGTTCTTC
>TRBJ1-3|TRBV6-5|-|TRBD1
CASSRGGQSGNTIYF
TGTGCCAGCAGTCGGGGGGGACAGTCTGGAAACACCATATATTTT
>TRBJ1-6|TRBV12-3/TRBV12-4|-|TRBD1
CASNRGGTGLHF
TGTGCCAGCAACAGGGGGGGGACGGGCCTCCACTTT
>TRBJ2-5|TRBV11-2|-|-
CASSLGVSGEGETQYF
TGTGCCAGCAGCTTAGGAGTTAGCGGCGAGGGGGAGACCCAGTACTTC
>TRBJ2-7|TRBV18|once|-
CASSPTRSYEQYF
TGTGCCAGCTCACCTACTAGATCCTACGAGCAGTACTTC
>TRBJ2-3|TRBV18|few|-
CASSPRQGSAQYF
TGTGCCAGCTCACCACGCCAGGGGTCGGCGCAGTATTTT
>TRBJ2-7|TRBV18|-|TRBD2
CASSPGSSGTYEQYF
TGTGCCAGCTCACCCGGGAGTAGCGGGACCTACGAGCAGTACTTC
>TRBJ2-7|TRBV11-3|-|TRBD2
CASSPGGHEQYF
TGTGCCAGCAGCCCGGGAGGCCACGAGCAGTACTTC